Each of the 22 T cell receptor beta chains below was sequenced from the same sample in a study of T cell repertoires in cytomegalovirus infection. TCRdb independently ran MiXCR on the reads; one entry per CDR3 protein. The sample lists roughly 730,000 distinct CDR3 sequences; approximately 33% were seen once. Their recognized antigens are unknown. Sequencing was performed on cultured PBMCs, taken from culture after CMV antigen stimulation. Receptors originate from a human donor in good health (CMV status not recorded). Some clones in this sample may be carry-over from other donors' samples.

The chain employs TRBV2 and TRBJ1-5; the D gene is possibly TRBD1 (6 bases). Trimming took 7 bases from V and 11 from J, leaving 15 bases between them. The CDR3 spans 12 residues. Germline assignment: CDR1 SNHLY and CDR2 FYNNEI. The CDR3 region is CASNREQGSQHF. The CDR3 DNA follows: TGTGCCAGCAATAGGGAACAGGGATCCCAGCATTTT.

This clonotype has a count of ten or more. This chain connects TRBV7-9 to TRBJ2-1; 9 nucleotides match TRBD2. CDR3 length equals 15 residues. With V trimmed by 4 bases and J by 9 bases, 10 bases remained unmatched. Germline V gives CDR1 SEHNR, CDR2 FQNEAQ (reference sequence). The CDR3 DNA reads TGTGCCAGCAGCTCCCACAGGGGCGGGAGGGGTGAGCAGTTCTTC. Its protein is CASSSHRGGRGEQFF.

This clonotype came up many times. The chain combines TRBV7-8 with TRBJ1-5; D is unclear. Germline assignment: CDR1 SGHVS and CDR2 FQNEAQ. V lost 1 base to trimming and J lost 5 bases, with 6 bases between them. The CDR3 spans 13 residues. For the CDR3, the DNA is TGTGCCAGCAGCTTAGGGGGAGATCAGCCCCAGCATTTT. Amino acids: CASSLGGDQPQHF.

This clonotype has at least ten counts. The chain links TRBV7-2 to TRBJ1-3, with D unclear. Germline assignment: CDR1 SGHTA and CDR2 FQGNSA. The CDR3 length is 14 residues. The ends were cut back, 2 bases at V and 4 bases at J, with 9 bases in the middle. The CDR3 coding sequence is TGTGCCAGCAGCTTAAACAGTGTAGGAAACACCATATATTTT. Its translation: CASSLNSVGNTIYF.

The chain is built from TRBV19 and TRBJ1-1; the D gene is possibly TRBD1 (5 bases). V was pared by 1 base and J by 10 bases, with 16 bases between. The CDR3 runs to 14 residues. Per germline, CDR1 LNHDA and CDR2 SQIVND (reference sequence). In DNA, the CDR3 is TGTGCCAGTAGTATAGCCCCCAGGGCAGGTGCAGCTTTCTTT. Amino acid sequence: CASSIAPRAGAAFF.

The CDR3 is CASSPVLGSYNEQFF. CDR3 sequence (DNA): TGTGCCAGCAGCCCTGTACTGGGCTCCTACAATGAGCAGTTCTTC. V usage is TRBV11-2 and J usage is TRBJ2-1; D remains unclear. This CDR3 is 15 amino acids long. V was clipped by 5 bases and J by 0 bases, with 11 bases between them. Germline CDR1 and CDR2: SGHAT and FQNNGV.

This clonotype was found a few times. J is TRBJ1-3 and V is TRBV7-2; D perhaps matches TRBD1 (5 bases). Germline CDR1 is SGHTA and CDR2 is FQGNSA. The CDR3 is 15 amino acids. V was pared by 5 bases and J by 4 bases, with 15 bases between. CDR3: CASSNVGTLGNTIYF. CDR3 coding DNA: TGTGCCAGCAGCAACGTTGGGACGCTGGGAAACACCATATATTTT.

This clonotype was observed a handful of times. This chain uses TRBV7-2 with TRBJ2-7, with D maybe TRBD1 (6 bases). The CDR3 sequence is 15 residues long. The germline V gene has CDR1 SGHTA and CDR2 FQGNSA. Trimming removed 6 bases at V and 4 bases at J, with 19 bases between. DNA of the CDR3: TGTGCCAGCAGAATAGGGGGTGGCAGAACTTACGAGCAGTACTTC. Its translation is CASRIGGGRTYEQYF.

This clonotype showed up many times. The chain recombines TRBV7-2 with TRBJ1-1, with D perhaps TRBD1 (5 bases). The CDR3 is made up of 14 amino acids. Germline-derived CDR1 and CDR2 are SGHTA and FQGNSA. Trimming stripped 5 bases from V and 3 bases from J, with 13 bases between. The CDR3 DNA reads TGTGCCAGCAGCACCCGTGGGACCCACACTGAAGCTTTCTTT. This translates into CASSTRGTHTEAFF.

This clonotype was seen a handful of times. The chain couples TRBV7-2 to TRBJ2-1, with 7 bases aligning to TRBD2. This CDR3 is 16 amino acids long. The germline V gene has CDR1 SGHTA and CDR2 FQGNSA. V was pared by 2 bases and J by 9 bases, with 13 bases of the junction left unmatched. The CDR3 region has the DNA TGTGCCAGCAGCTTAAGCGGGGCCAGCGGGCTCAGTGAGCAGTTCTTC. Residues: CASSLSGASGLSEQFF.

The table lists this clonotype with many counts. CDR3 loop: CASSIGPGVGNTIYF. In DNA form, the CDR3 reads TGTGCCAGCAGTATAGGACCAGGGGTTGGAAACACCATATATTTT. The chain recombines TRBV7-2 with TRBJ1-3; TRBD1 might be the D (6 bases). Germline V lookup: CDR1 SGHTA, CDR2 FQGNSA. With 6 bases removed from V and 3 bases from J, the gap between germline ends came to 15 bases. This CDR3 has 15 residues.

This clonotype came up many times. The J gene is TRBJ1-1, the V gene TRBV7-2; D call uncertain. With 5 bases removed from V and 8 bases from J, the gap between germline ends came to 12 bases. CDR1 is SGHTA and CDR2 is FQGNSA in the germline V gene. The CDR3 covers 12 residues. CDR3 nucleotides: TGTGCCAGCAGCCCTTGGGCCGGCGAAGCTTTCTTT. Translating gives CASSPWAGEAFF.

The chain couples TRBV15 to TRBJ2-1; 11 positions agree with TRBD2. With V trimmed by 4 bases and J by 7 bases, 6 bases remained unmatched. The CDR3 is 15 residues long. The germline V gene encodes CDR1 LNHNV and CDR2 YYDKDF (reference sequence). The CDR3 nucleotides are TGTGCCACCAGCACAATAGCGGGGGGGCTAAATGAGCAGTTCTTC. It is translated as CATSTIAGGLNEQFF.

This clonotype was seen a few times. The chain has TRBV6-1 and TRBJ2-7; D might be TRBD2 (6 bases). This CDR3 spans 15 amino acids. The germline V gene has CDR1 MNHNS and CDR2 SASEGT. V lost 1 base and J lost 3, with 13 bases in between. The CDR3 here is CASSEVNGLFYEQYF. The CDR3 DNA reads TGTGCCAGCAGTGAAGTGAATGGACTATTCTACGAGCAGTACTTC.

This sequence joins TRBV5-5 and TRBJ1-2; D is perhaps TRBD1 (6 bases). The germline CDR1 and CDR2 sequences are SGHKS and YYEKEE (reference sequence). The CDR3 totals 14 residues. V lost 4 bases and J lost 6, with 16 bases in between. For the CDR3, the DNA is TGTGCCAGCAGCCCGAATGGACAGTCCGATGGCTACACCTTC. This codes for CASSPNGQSDGYTF.

This clonotype was counted between two and nine times. The rearrangement links TRBV6-1 to TRBJ2-5; 9 nucleotides align to TRBD1. The CDR3 is made up of 15 amino acids. V gave up 7 bases and J gave up 4 bases; unmatched junction bases: 10. Germline V CDR1 and CDR2: MNHNS, SASEGT. CDR3 amino acids: CASTVGQGSGETQYF. As DNA, the CDR3 is TGTGCCAGCACGGTAGGACAGGGGAGTGGAGAGACCCAGTACTTC.

This clonotype was detected a few times. V and J are TRBV7-9 and TRBJ2-5, with TRBD1 matching 8 bases. This CDR3 spans 14 amino acids. The V gene's germline CDR1 is SEHNR and CDR2 FQNEAQ (reference sequence). Trimming took 6 bases from V and 2 from J; bases not matched to a gene: 5. Here the CDR3 reads CASRPTGAQETQYF. In nucleotides, the CDR3 is TGTGCCAGCAGGCCGACAGGGGCACAAGAGACCCAGTACTTC.

This clonotype was found a few times. The CDR3 spells CSARNLGLLNSYEQYF. The CDR3 DNA reads as TGCAGTGCTAGGAACCTAGGACTACTGAATTCGTACGAGCAGTACTTC. The chain combines TRBV20-1 with TRBJ2-7; D may be TRBD2 (6 bases). The V gene lost 3 bases and the J gene lost 4 bases, with 22 bases spanning the gap. CDR3 length equals 16 residues. CDR1 DFQATT and CDR2 SNEGSKA come from the germline V gene (reference sequence).

This clonotype has ten or more counts. The chain has TRBV7-2 and TRBJ1-1; D is perhaps TRBD1 (5 bases). The CDR3 runs 14 residues. V shed 5 bases and J shed 0 bases, with 10 bases lying between them. Germline CDR1 and CDR2: SGHTA and FQGNSA. The CDR3 loop reads CASSQSRVNTEAFF. The CDR3 region has the DNA TGTGCCAGCAGCCAAAGCAGGGTGAACACTGAAGCTTTCTTT.

The chain joins TRBV7-2 to TRBJ2-5, with a possible D match to TRBD1 (6 bases). The CDR3 consists of 14 residues. V lost 5 bases to trimming and J lost 3 bases, with 13 bases between them. Germline V gives CDR1 SGHTA, CDR2 FQGNSA. The CDR3 region is CASSRGQLEETQYF. Here the CDR3 DNA reads TGTGCCAGCAGCCGGGGACAATTGGAAGAGACCCAGTACTTC.

The V gene is TRBV2, the J gene TRBJ1-1, with D unresolved. Germline V gene sequence: CDR1 SNHLY, CDR2 FYNNEI. Between the trimmed V and J ends, which lost 8 bases and 1 base, there was a span of 8 bases. CDR3 length: 12 residues. CDR3 loop: CASPAENTEAFF. CDR3 in DNA: TGTGCCAGCCCGGCGGAGAACACTGAAGCTTTCTTT.

This clonotype occurred a few times. The chain uses TRBV19 and TRBJ1-2; TRBD1 matches at 7 bases. The CDR3 has 11 amino acids. The V and J ends lost 8 bases and 4 bases, in that order; junction bases with no gene match: 1. CDR1 is LNHDA and CDR2 is SQIVND in the germline V gene (reference sequence). Here the CDR3 DNA reads TGTGCCAGTGGGACAGTCTATGGCTACACCTTC. Its protein product is CASGTVYGYTF.